These T cell receptor beta chains were read from a single sample in a study of regulatory dendritic cells for organ transplantation. Sequenced by immunoSEQ multiplex PCR; TCRdb stores in-frame clones only, minus some. The data hold 28,000 or so clones, with roughly 80% observed a single time. The sequenced material came from naive CD4+ T cells from blood. The receptors derive from a human donor in good health. Each CDR3 is given with its conserved first and last residue. Fields, in order: clone size, V gene, J gene, D gene, CDR3 DNA, CDR3 protein. A D gene is named only where the DNA matches it firmly. Not all rows give a size; the values are once, few, many and, for expanded clones, a class.

-	TRBV10-3	TRBJ2-7	TRBD1	TGTGCCATCAGTGGGGGTCGGGACAGGGCCGAGCAGTACTTC	CAISGGRDRAEQYF
-	TRBV29-1	TRBJ1-5	TRBD1	TGCAGCGTGAGGACAGGGAACGACCAGCCCCAGCATTTT	CSVRTGNDQPQHF
-	TRBV27	TRBJ2-1	-	TGTGCCAGCAGTTTACCTTCGAACTCGAGGACATACAATGAGCAGTTCTTC	CASSLPSNSRTYNEQFF
-	TRBV7-3	TRBJ2-1	-	TGTGCCAGCAGCTTACCGGAGGTTGGTGAGCAGTTCTTC	CASSLPEVGEQFF
-	TRBV4-1	TRBJ2-3	TRBD2	TGCGCCAGCAGACTAGCGGGGGGGCCGGGCACAGATACGCAGTATTTT	CASRLAGGPGTDTQYF
once	TRBV7-6	TRBJ2-1	TRBD1	TGTGCCAGCAGCTCCAGCGACAGGGTGGGGAATGAGCAGTTCTTC	CASSSSDRVGNEQFF
-	TRBV21-1	TRBJ2-3	-	TGTGCCAGCAGCAAAGGATCGGGCACAGATACGCAGTATTTT	CASSKGSGTDTQYF
once	TRBV6-6	TRBJ2-6	TRBD1	TGTGCCAGCAGCCTTGACAGGGCTGGGGCCAACGTCCTGACTTTC	CASSLDRAGANVLTF
-	TRBV19	TRBJ2-1	-	TGTGCCAGTAGTATAGGACAGCCCTACAATGAGCAGTTCTTC	CASSIGQPYNEQFF
-	TRBV6-6	TRBJ2-7	TRBD1	TGTGCCAGCAGTTCGGACAGGGCCTCCTACGAGCAGTACTTC	CASSSDRASYEQYF
-	TRBV19	TRBJ1-6	-	TGTGCCAGTAGTATTGGGGGCCGCGCCCCGAATTCACCCCTCCACTTT	CASSIGGRAPNSPLHF
-	TRBV2	TRBJ2-7	TRBD1	TGTGCCAGCAGTGAAGGAGACAGGGAATACGAGCAGTACTTC	CASSEGDREYEQYF
-	TRBV5-1	TRBJ2-3	-	TGCGCCAGCAGCTCCCCCCGGGAAGGAGATACGCAGTATTTT	CASSSPREGDTQYF
-	TRBV4-3	TRBJ1-2	-	TGCGCCAGCAGCCAAGAAAACAGGGCTCATAGCTACACCTTC	CASSQENRAHSYTF
-	TRBV27	TRBJ2-1	TRBD2	TGTGCCAGCAGTTCTTACCTTGGACAGGGAAGTAGCGGGGGGGGAGTAAATGAGCAGTTCTTC	CASSSYLGQGSSGGGVNEQFF
few	TRBV15	TRBJ2-3	-	TGTGCCACCAGCAGGTCACTAGGTAATGCAGATACGCAGTATTTT	CATSRSLGNADTQYF
-	TRBV10-3	TRBJ2-5	-	TGTGCCACCGGAGAGCGGTCCCCAGAGACCCAGTACTTC	CATGERSPETQYF
-	TRBV18	TRBJ2-1	TRBD2	TGTGCCAGCTCACCAACAGGGACTAGCGGGGGGGCCCGGTACAATGAGCAGTTCTTC	CASSPTGTSGGARYNEQFF
once	TRBV5-5	TRBJ1-1	TRBD1	TGTGCCAGCAGCTCTCCAGGGGGCGAGAACACTGAAGCTTTCTTT	CASSSPGGENTEAFF
-	TRBV2	TRBJ1-3	-	TGTGCCAGCAGTGGCCAGGGAAACTCTGGAAACACCATATATTTT	CASSGQGNSGNTIYF